This T cell receptor beta chain comes out of a study of stem cell transplantation in POMP-related autoinflammatory disease. Study as a whole: Impaired MHC class I-dependent CD8+ differentiation was hypothesized from defective thymoproteasomes.

Germline CDR1 is MDHEN and CDR2 is SYDVKM. V lost 3 bases, J lost 8 bases, and 8 bases stayed unmatched. This CDR3 has 15 residues. Clones were sequenced by immunoSEQ multiplex PCR, and TCRdb holds only the in-frame ones, with some missing. The sample yields some 29,000 clones, 88% seen once. Notes on the study in general: In PRAID patients, the number of distinct TRB V-J gene pairings was restricted.

A remark on this clone: The antigen remains undetermined.

PRAID featured immunodeficiency plus autoinflammation. This clonotype was sampled from a human donor with POMP-related autoinflammation and immune dysregulation (PRAID). V usage is TRBV28 and J usage is TRBJ1-2; 11 bases fit TRBD1. The sequencing here drew on CD4+ T cells from PBMCs, taken before stem cell transplantation. CDR3 protein: CASSFAGQGAKGYTF. The CDR3 nucleotides are TGTGCCAGCAGTTTCGCTGGACAGGGGGCGAAGGGCTACACCTTC.